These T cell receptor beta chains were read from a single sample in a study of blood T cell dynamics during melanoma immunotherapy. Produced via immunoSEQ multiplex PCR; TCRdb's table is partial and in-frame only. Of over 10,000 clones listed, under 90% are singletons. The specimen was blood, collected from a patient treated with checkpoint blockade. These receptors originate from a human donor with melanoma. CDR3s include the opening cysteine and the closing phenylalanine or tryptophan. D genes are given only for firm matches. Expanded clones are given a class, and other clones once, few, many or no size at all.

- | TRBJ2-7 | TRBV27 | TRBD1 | TGTGCCAGCAGACCGGACAGGGGGCATCTTAGCGAGCAGTACTTC | CASRPDRGHLSEQYF
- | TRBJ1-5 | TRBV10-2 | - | TGCGCCAGCAACGACCCCGGTCGGACAAGCAGGAGGGGGCAGCCCCAGCATTTT | CASNDPGRTSRRGQPQHF
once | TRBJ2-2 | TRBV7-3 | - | TGTGCCAGCAGCTTAGGGGGCAAAGGCACCGGGGAGCTGTTTTTT | CASSLGGKGTGELFF
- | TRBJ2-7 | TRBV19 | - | TGTGCCAGTAGTATTTCGGCAGGGGACTACGAGCAGTACTTC | CASSISAGDYEQYF
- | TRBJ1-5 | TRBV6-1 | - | TGTGCCAGCAGTGAGGACATTACGAGGCAGCCCCAGCATTTT | CASSEDITRQPQHF
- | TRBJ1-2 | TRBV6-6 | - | TGTGCCAGCAGTCGACTTGGACCGGGGACCTATGGCTACACCTTC | CASSRLGPGTYGYTF
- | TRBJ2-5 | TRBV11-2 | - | TGTGCCAGCAGCTTACCGAAATCTAGCGTCCAAGAGACCCAGTACTTC | CASSLPKSSVQETQYF
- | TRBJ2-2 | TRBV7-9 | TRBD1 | TGTGCCAGCAGCCTACAGGGGGAATTGGGCACCGGGGAGCTGTTTTTT | CASSLQGELGTGELFF
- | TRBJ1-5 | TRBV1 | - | TGCGCCAGCAGCCAAGCCGCCCCTAACAGGTCATATCAGCCCCAGCATTTT | CASSQAAPNRSYQPQHF
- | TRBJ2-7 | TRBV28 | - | TGTGCCAGCAGTTCCAGGGGACCTTACGAGCAGTACTTC | CASSSRGPYEQYF
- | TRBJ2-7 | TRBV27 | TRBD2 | TGTGCCAGCAGTTTATTATGGCTAGCGGGAGGTAAAAACTACGAGCAGTACTTC | CASSLLWLAGGKNYEQYF
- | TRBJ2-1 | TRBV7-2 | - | TGTGCCAGCAGCCCGATACCGGGTGAAGGAAAGTTCTTC | CASSPIPGEGKFF
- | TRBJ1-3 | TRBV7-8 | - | TGTGCCAGCAGCCCTACAGGGTCTGGAAACACCATATATTTT | CASSPTGSGNTIYF
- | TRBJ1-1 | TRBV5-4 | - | TGTGCCAGCAGCTTGACAGGGAAATCTTTCTTT | CASSLTGKSFF
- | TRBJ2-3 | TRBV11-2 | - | TGTGCCAGCAGCACTCAACAAGGCACTTGGGATACGCAGTATTTT | CASSTQQGTWDTQYF
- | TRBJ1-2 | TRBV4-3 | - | TGCGCCAGCAGCCAAGATCTCCGGGTGGATGGCTACACCTTC | CASSQDLRVDGYTF
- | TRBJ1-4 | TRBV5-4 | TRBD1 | TGTGCCAGCAGCCACCACAGGGGTAATAATGAAAAACTGTTTTTT | CASSHHRGNNEKLFF
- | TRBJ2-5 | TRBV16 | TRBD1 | TGTGCCAGCAGCAGACAGGGGCGAGAGACCCAGTACTTC | CASSRQGRETQYF
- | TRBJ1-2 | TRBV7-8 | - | TGTGCCAGCAGCCCTAAACAGGCAGTGATTGTCTATGGCTACACCTTC | CASSPKQAVIVYGYTF
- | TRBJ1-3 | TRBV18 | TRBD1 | TGTGCCAGCTCACGTGACAGGGCGTCTGGAAACACCATATATTTT | CASSRDRASGNTIYF
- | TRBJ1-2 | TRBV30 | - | TGTGCCTATCCTCGAGGAAACTATGGCTACACCTTC | CAYPRGNYGYTF
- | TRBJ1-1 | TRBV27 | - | TGTGCCAGCAGTTCAACAGGGTGGGGTGACACTGAAGCTTTCTTT | CASSSTGWGDTEAFF
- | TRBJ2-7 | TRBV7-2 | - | TGTGCCAGCAGCTTCGAGCAGGGTACCCCCTACGAGCAGTACTTC | CASSFEQGTPYEQYF
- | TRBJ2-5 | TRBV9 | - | TGTGCCAGCAGCTCAATCCTTGGGGAGACCCAGTACTTC | CASSSILGETQYF
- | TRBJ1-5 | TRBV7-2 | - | TGTGCCAGCAGCTCCCGGGCTCGCAGTAATTTGATCAATCAGCCCCAGCATTTT | CASSSRARSNLINQPQHF
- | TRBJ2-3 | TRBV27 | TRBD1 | TGTGCCAGCAGGGTTGGGGACAGGGGATTCACAGATACGCAGTATTTT | CASRVGDRGFTDTQYF